One and the same sample provided the 27 T cell receptor beta chains below, sequenced in a study of somatic mutations in cytotoxic T cells in rheumatoid arthritis. The assay was immunoSEQ multiplex PCR, and TCRdb's table has in-frame clones only and misses some. The sample lists 15,000 or so clones, roughly 80% occurring once. Sequenced input: CD8+ T cells sorted from blood. The receptors come from an adult with rheumatoid arthritis.

The genes are TRBV19 and TRBJ1-1, with 10 bases identical to TRBD1. This CDR3 comprises 18 residues. Trimming at V came to 5 bases and at J to 0 bases, leaving 12 bases not matched to a gene. Germline-derived CDR1 and CDR2 are LNHDA and SQIVND (reference sequence). This CDR3 is CASSPPSRQGAVNTEAFF. CDR3 DNA: TGTGCCAGTAGTCCACCTTCGAGACAGGGGGCAGTGAACACTGAAGCTTTCTTT.

This chain connects TRBV4-1 to TRBJ1-5; TRBD1 matches 7 bases. The CDR3 extends over 16 amino acids. Looked up from germline, CDR1 is MGHRA and CDR2 is YSYEKL. After removal of 0 bases from V and 5 bases from J, the junction contained 7 bases not matched to a gene. CDR3 loop: CASSQDWPQGHQPQHF. DNA for the CDR3: TGCGCCAGCAGCCAAGATTGGCCACAGGGGCATCAGCCCCAGCATTTT.

This rearrangement joins TRBV27 to TRBJ1-6, with D uncertain. This CDR3 is 15 amino acids long. The germline V gene has CDR1 MNHEY and CDR2 SMNVEV (reference sequence). V lost 6 bases to trimming and J lost 10 bases, with 19 bases between them. CDR3 sequence (DNA): TGTGCCAGCAGCCCCTCGACGGGGAAGCAATCACCCCTCCACTTT. The encoded protein is CASSPSTGKQSPLHF.

The genes are TRBV4-1 and TRBJ2-1; D is ambiguous. V lost 6 bases and J lost 0, with 9 bases in between. The CDR3 is 14 residues long. The germline V gene encodes CDR1 MGHRA and CDR2 YSYEKL. The CDR3 coding sequence is TGCGCCAGCAGTCACGCCGGCTCCTACAATGAGCAGTTCTTC. Translated: CASSHAGSYNEQFF.

The chain uses TRBV4-1 and TRBJ2-5, with 9 nucleotides matching TRBD2. Germline loops: CDR1 MGHRA, CDR2 YSYEKL. Trimming cost V 6 bases and J 5 bases; bases outside gene matches: 16. The CDR3 is made up of 17 amino acids. The CDR3 loop reads CASRSARGGRKGETQYF. CDR3 bases: TGCGCCAGCAGAAGCGCGCGGGGGGGGCGAAAGGGGGAGACCCAGTACTTC.

V usage is TRBV2 and J usage is TRBJ1-2; a weak D match, TRBD1 (6 bases). Germline V gene lookup returns CDR1 SNHLY and CDR2 FYNNEI. This CDR3 has 10 amino acids. With 4 bases removed from V and 11 bases from J, the gap between germline ends came to 8 bases. The CDR3 nucleotides are TGTGCCAGCAGTGGGGGGCTATACACCTTC. Protein sequence: CASSGGLYTF.

The chain couples TRBV7-6 to TRBJ1-4; weak D call: TRBD1 (5 bases). Germline V gene data show CDR1 as SGHVS and CDR2 as FNYEAQ. This CDR3 comprises 13 residues. Trimming stripped 5 bases from V and 8 bases from J, with 12 bases between. The CDR3 sequence: CASSPRGGEKLFF. CDR3 nucleotides: TGTGCCAGCAGCCCGCGCGGGGGGGAAAAACTGTTTTTT. The complete variable domain, with remaining parts taken from reference TRBV7-6 and TRBJ1-4, reads GAGVSQSPRYKVTKRGQDVALRCDPISGHVSLYWYRQALGQGPEFLTYFNYEAQQDKSGLPNDRFSAERPEGSISTLTIQRTEQRDSAMYRCASSPRGGEKLFFGSGTQLSVL.

The rearrangement links TRBV27 to TRBJ1-2, with D possibly matching TRBD1 (5 bases). The CDR3 spans 14 residues. Germline CDR1 reads MNHEY; CDR2 reads SMNVEV (reference sequence). Trimming took 0 bases from V and 0 from J, leaving 5 bases between them. The CDR3 loop is CASSLSQANYGYTF. The CDR3, as DNA: TGTGCCAGCAGTTTATCACAGGCTAACTATGGCTACACCTTC.

This chain joins TRBV5-8 and TRBJ1-2, with D perhaps TRBD1 (6 bases). Germline assignment: CDR1 SGHTS and CDR2 YDEGEE. The CDR3 is 16 residues long. V gave up 7 bases and J gave up 3 bases, with 22 bases separating them. CDR3 in DNA: TGTGCCAGCCCGCAACCGGGGGCGGGCTCTTACTATGGCTACACCTTC. Protein sequence: CASPQPGAGSYYGYTF.

The gene calls are TRBV7-8 and TRBJ2-7; TRBD1 aligns across 8 bases. There are 12 residues in the CDR3. V was clipped by 7 bases and J by 3 bases; unmatched bases: 2. Germline values: CDR1 SGHVS, CDR2 FQNEAQ. The CDR3 here is CASTGQGYEQYV. For the CDR3, the DNA is TGTGCCAGCACCGGACAGGGCTACGAGCAGTACGTC.

This chain joins TRBV29-1 and TRBJ2-1; D possibly uses TRBD1 or TRBD2 (5 bases each). The V and J ends lost 3 bases and 6 bases respectively, with 6 bases between them. CDR3 length: 11 residues. Germline assignment: CDR1 SQVTM and CDR2 ANQGSEA. CDR3 sequence (DNA): TGCAGCGTTGAGAGGGGCAATGAGCAGTTCTTC. This gives the protein CSVERGNEQFF.

In nucleotides, the CDR3 is TGCAGCGTTCCCAAGAACACTGAAGCTTTCTTT. This encodes CSVPKNTEAFF. The genes are TRBV29-1 and TRBJ1-1; unclear D gene. Germline V CDR1 and CDR2: SQVTM, ANQGSEA. V lost 5 bases, J lost 1 base, and 5 bases lay in between. The length of the CDR3 is 11 residues.

This clone appeared a single time. This chain uses TRBV5-4 with TRBJ2-7; a weak D match, TRBD2 (6 bases). V was cut by 3 bases and J by 3 bases, with 10 bases left in between. The germline V gene has CDR1 SGHNT and CDR2 YYREEE (reference sequence). This CDR3 has 13 residues. The CDR3 loop is CASSSGDGYEQYF. The CDR3 DNA is TGTGCCAGCAGCTCGGGGGACGGCTACGAGCAGTACTTC. Together with reference TRBV5-4 and TRBJ2-7, the CDR3 gives the full variable domain: ETGVTQSPTHLIKTRGQQVTLRCSSQSGHNTVSWYQQALGQGPQFIFQYYREEENGRGNFPPRFSGLQFPNYSSELNVNALELDDSALYLCASSSGDGYEQYFGPGTRLTVT.

This clone qualifies as medium-sized. The chain links TRBV4-1 to TRBJ2-7; 7 bases map to TRBD2. Germline V gives CDR1 MGHRA, CDR2 YSYEKL. The CDR3 is 16 amino acids. Trimming took 0 bases from V and 0 from J; bases not matched to a gene: 5. The CDR3 protein is CASSQDGRGSSYEQYF. In nucleotides, the CDR3 is TGCGCCAGCAGCCAAGATGGGAGGGGTAGCTCCTACGAGCAGTACTTC.

V gene TRBV29-1 combines with J gene TRBJ1-5; D call uncertain. This CDR3 is built from 18 residues. Germline assignment: CDR1 SQVTM and CDR2 ANQGSEA. The germline V and J ends were trimmed by 4 bases and 3 bases, with 25 bases remaining between them. CDR3 nucleotide sequence: TGCAGCGTTGGACACCCCGAGCCTATACTCCTTATCAATCAGCCCCAGCATTTT. This gives the protein CSVGHPEPILLINQPQHF.

This clone was observed a single time. CDR3 DNA sequence: TGTGCCAGCAGCTTCGACAGGGGAGGAAACACCATATATTTT. Its protein is CASSFDRGGNTIYF. The chain joins TRBV5-6 to TRBJ1-3; 8 nucleotides align to TRBD1. The V segment lost 2 bases and the J segment 4 bases; nucleotides outside the gene matches: 2. The CDR3 loop spans 14 amino acids. From germline, CDR1 is SGHDT and CDR2 YYEEEE.

The V gene is TRBV5-6, the J gene TRBJ2-3; possibly TRBD1 or TRBD2 for D (5 bases each). Trimming pared 0 bases from V and 2 bases from J, leaving 7 bases between. This CDR3 spans 14 amino acids. Germline assignment: CDR1 SGHDT and CDR2 YYEEEE. CDR3 loop: CASSLVGVTDTQYF. The CDR3 bases are TGTGCCAGCAGCTTGGTGGGGGTCACAGATACGCAGTATTTT.

The chain uses TRBV7-9 and TRBJ1-1; D not resolved. This CDR3 comprises 15 residues. V lost 0 bases and J lost 5, with 13 bases in between. The V gene's germline CDR1 is SEHNR and CDR2 FQNEAQ (reference sequence). CDR3 loop: CASSLAWGIVTEAFF. In DNA, the CDR3 is TGTGCCAGCAGCTTAGCTTGGGGAATTGTGACTGAAGCTTTCTTT.

The V call is TRBV10-3, the J call TRBJ2-3, with D perhaps TRBD2 (5 bases). Germline loops: CDR1 ENHRY, CDR2 SYGVKD. V dropped 6 bases and J dropped 1 base, with 8 bases sitting between them. The length of the CDR3 is 13 residues. This chain's CDR3 is CAIRAGRTDTQYF. The DNA of the CDR3 is TGTGCCATCAGGGCGGGCCGCACAGATACGCAGTATTTT.

The V and J genes are TRBV13 and TRBJ2-2; 15 bases map to TRBD2. Looked up from germline, CDR1 is PRHDT and CDR2 is FYEKMQ (reference sequence). This CDR3 is 16 amino acids long. V shed 5 bases, J shed 7 bases, and the junction held 5 bases outside the gene matches. The CDR3 is CASSPGLAGGNGELFF. The CDR3 coding sequence is TGTGCCAGCAGCCCTGGACTAGCGGGGGGGAACGGGGAGCTGTTTTTT.

V and J are TRBV5-1 and TRBJ2-2; 7 bases map to TRBD1. There are 13 residues in the CDR3. Germline values: CDR1 SGHRS, CDR2 YFSETQ. V shed 4 bases, J shed 9 bases, and the junction held 6 bases outside the gene matches. DNA for the CDR3: TGCGCCAGCAGCCTGGAAGGGGGCCGGGAGCTGTTTTTT. Amino acid sequence: CASSLEGGRELFF.

The rearrangement uses TRBV2 and TRBJ2-1, with TRBD2 matching over 7 bases. CDR3 length: 16 residues. Germline V gene sequence: CDR1 SNHLY, CDR2 FYNNEI. The trim removed 1 base at V and 0 bases at J, leaving 3 bases unmatched. CDR3 region: CASSEGRGVSYNEQFF. CDR3 coding DNA: TGTGCCAGCAGTGAAGGACGGGGGGTCTCCTACAATGAGCAGTTCTTC.

This chain uses TRBV28 with TRBJ2-7; 11 bases align to TRBD1. The CDR3 covers 16 residues. V was pared by 3 bases and J by 2 bases, with 6 bases of the junction left unmatched. The V gene's germline CDR1 is MDHEN and CDR2 SYDVKM. The chain's CDR3 is CASSFSDRGRPYEQYV. CDR3 in DNA: TGTGCCAGCAGTTTTTCGGACAGGGGGCGCCCCTACGAGCAGTACGTC.

The V and J genes are TRBV19 and TRBJ1-1, with 8 nucleotides matching TRBD1. This CDR3 is 20 amino acids long. With V trimmed by 1 base and J by 5 bases, 21 bases remained unmatched. CDR1 LNHDA and CDR2 SQIVND come from the germline V gene (reference sequence). CDR3 residues: CASSIGDPRQGYLKRTEAFF. For the CDR3, the DNA is TGTGCCAGTAGTATAGGGGATCCACGACAGGGGTATCTGAAAAGGACTGAAGCTTTCTTT.

This sequence joins TRBV19 and TRBJ1-5; D gene uncertain. Per germline, CDR1 LNHDA and CDR2 SQIVND (reference sequence). The CDR3 runs 12 residues. Trimming removed 7 bases at V and 7 bases at J, with 11 bases between. The CDR3 DNA reads as TGTGCCAGTAACCCCCCTAACCAGCCCCAGCATTTT. Protein sequence: CASNPPNQPQHF.

This clone was counted once. V usage is TRBV2 and J usage is TRBJ2-5; D is undetermined. CDR3 length: 16 residues. CDR1 is SNHLY and CDR2 is FYNNEI in the germline V gene. V shed 7 bases and J shed 4 bases, with 22 bases lying between them. The CDR3 bases are TGTGCCAGCAAGGGCTCCGAGACAAACGGACCAGAGACCCAGTACTTC. Protein product: CASKGSETNGPETQYF.

This chain connects TRBV10-1 to TRBJ2-2, with D possibly being TRBD1 (6 bases). Germline CDR1 is WNHNN and CDR2 is SYGVQD (reference sequence). With 8 bases removed from V and 4 bases from J, the gap between germline ends came to 14 bases. The CDR3 is 14 amino acids. The CDR3 region has the DNA TGCGCCAGCGGGATGGACAGCTCCACCGGGGAGCTGTTTTTT. This encodes CASGMDSSTGELFF.